A single sample gave rise to the 28 T cell receptor beta chains below, sequenced in a study of T-cell reconstitution after alpha-beta-depleted transplantation in children. Library preparation (for TCRbeta) was performed with unique molecular identifiers. One entry per CDR3 protein, called by TCRdb with MiXCR from the PCR reads. Seen here are some 150,000 distinct CDR3 sequences, about 9% observed once, and the top ten hold 15% to 20%. Specimen: PBMCs, mostly from graft donor cells, collected 180 days after TCRalphabeta/CD19-depleted stem cell transplant. The receptors derive from a female patient aged 2 to 10 who had a stem cell transplant for congenital amegakaryocytic thrombocytopenia, so the T cells may come from the graft donor.

In its sample, this clonotype was seen many times. This rearrangement joins TRBV6-2 or TRBV6-3 to TRBJ2-3, with D possibly matching TRBD2 (6 bases). The V gene's germline CDR1 is MNHEY and CDR2 SVGEGT. The CDR3 extends over 15 amino acids. Trimming removed 8 bases from V and 1 base from J, with 16 bases in between. The CDR3 DNA sequence: TGTGCCAGCGCGATTAGCGGAATCCGCACAGATACGCAGTATTTT. This sequence encodes CASAISGIRTDTQYF.

This clonotype was picked up many times. This rearrangement joins TRBV12-3 or TRBV12-4 to TRBJ2-3; D is unresolved. This CDR3 has 14 amino acids. Trimming cost V 6 bases and J 0 bases, with 10 bases left between them. The CDR3 spells CASSRGDSTDTQYF. The CDR3 DNA reads TGTGCCAGCAGCCGCGGCGATAGCACAGATACGCAGTATTTT.

The table lists this clonotype with many counts. V usage is TRBV4-1 and J usage is TRBJ1-5, with D uncertain. In germline, CDR1 is MGHRA, CDR2 YSYEKL. Trimming pared 1 base from V and 2 bases from J, leaving 9 bases between. The CDR3 loop spans 15 amino acids. The CDR3 coding sequence is TGCGCCAGCAGCCAAGGGGGTCTGGGCAATCAGCCCCAGCATTTT. Translation: CASSQGGLGNQPQHF.

V and J are TRBV18 and TRBJ2-7; 9 nucleotides match TRBD2. V was clipped by 4 bases and J by 6 bases; unmatched bases: 13. The CDR3 totals 16 residues. The germline CDR1 and CDR2 sequences are KGHSH and LQKENI. Here the CDR3 reads CASSLPTSGNLGEQYF. CDR3 coding DNA: TGTGCCAGCTCACTCCCGACTAGCGGCAACCTTGGCGAGCAGTACTTC.

This clonotype was found many times. This sequence joins TRBV7-8 and TRBJ2-1; D is unresolved. V was shortened by 5 bases and J by 0 bases, with 11 bases between the two germline ends. Germline CDR1 SGHVS, CDR2 FQNEAQ. CDR3 size: 15 residues. CDR3 nucleotides: TGTGCCAGCAGCCCCGGACGGATCTCCTACAATGAGCAGTTCTTC. Translation: CASSPGRISYNEQFF.

Points on this clonotype: Being one base from a much bigger clone, this may be a read error. The CDR3 coding sequence is TGTGCCAGCAGTACTGTGGGGTCCTACAATGAGCAGTTCTTC. It is translated as CASSTVGSYNEQFF. This chain links TRBV12-3 or TRBV12-4 with TRBJ2-1, with D unclear. The CDR3 is made up of 14 amino acids. V was clipped by 5 bases and J by 1 base, with 9 bases between them.

The chain carries TRBV10-3 and TRBJ2-1; D may be TRBD1 or TRBD2 (7 bases each). The germline V gene encodes CDR1 ENHRY and CDR2 SYGVKD. Trimming cost V 11 bases and J 9 bases, with 20 bases left between them. The length of the CDR3 is 13 residues. The CDR3, as DNA: TGTGCCCTGGGAGGGACAGCCGACGGTGAGCAGTTCTTC. Translating it yields CALGGTADGEQFF.

This clonotype appeared many times. The V and J genes are TRBV28 and TRBJ2-7; 8 bases fit TRBD2. CDR1 MDHEN and CDR2 SYDVKM come from the germline V gene. Trimming at V came to 3 bases and at J to 4 bases, leaving 11 bases not matched to a gene. The CDR3 extends over 16 amino acids. DNA for the CDR3: TGTGCCAGCAGTTTCCGCCTTAGCGGGAAGGAGTACGAGCAGTACTTC. Protein sequence: CASSFRLSGKEYEQYF.

This clonotype has at least ten counts. The V and J genes are TRBV20-1 and TRBJ2-1; D may be TRBD2 (5 bases). V lost 0 bases to trimming and J lost 10 bases, with 16 bases between them. The CDR3 runs to 14 residues. The germline gives CDR1 DFQATT, CDR2 SNEGSKA (reference sequence). The CDR3 spells CSARDPAAGSEQFF. CDR3 coding DNA: TGCAGTGCTAGAGATCCGGCCGCGGGCAGCGAGCAGTTCTTC.

This clonotype was recorded at least ten times. The rearrangement links TRBV5-1 to TRBJ2-7; D is perhaps TRBD2 (5 bases). The CDR3 loop spans 13 amino acids. Germline CDR1 SGHRS, CDR2 YFSETQ. V lost 0 bases and J lost 5, with 9 bases in between. CDR3 sequence reads: CASSLARGDEQYF. DNA of the CDR3: TGCGCCAGCAGCTTGGCACGGGGAGACGAGCAGTACTTC. The whole variable domain, remainder taken from reference TRBV5-1 and TRBJ2-7, is KAGVTQTPRYLIKTRGQQVTLSCSPISGHRSVSWYQQTPGQGLQFLFEYFSETQRNKGNFPGRFSGRQFSNSRSEMNVSTLELGDSALYLCASSLARGDEQYFGPGTRLTVT.

The chain couples TRBV27 to TRBJ2-1; TRBD2 aligns across 13 bases. V shed 10 bases and J 5 bases; nucleotides not matched to a gene: 11. The CDR3 consists of 16 residues. Germline lookup yields CDR1 MNHEY and CDR2 SMNVEV (reference sequence). CDR3 protein: CATSLLAGGPDNEQFF. The CDR3, as DNA: TGTGCCACCTCTTTACTAGCGGGAGGGCCTGACAATGAGCAGTTCTTC.

This clonotype was recorded many times. This chain joins TRBV5-1 and TRBJ2-2; 9 positions agree with TRBD1. Trimming at V came to 0 bases and at J to 3 bases, leaving 0 bases not matched to a gene. Germline CDR1 is SGHRS and CDR2 is YFSETQ. This CDR3 contains 15 residues. The CDR3 protein is CASSLGTGDTGELFF. CDR3 DNA: TGCGCCAGCAGCTTGGGGACAGGGGACACCGGGGAGCTGTTTTTT.

The sample holds many counts of this clonotype. V and J are TRBV7-2 and TRBJ2-2, with 8 positions matching TRBD2. With 0 bases clipped from V and 0 bases from J, the junction kept 6 bases outside the gene matches. CDR1 is SGHTA, CDR2 FQGNSA, per germline. The CDR3 runs to 18 residues. The CDR3 region is CASSLALFGGANTGELFF. The CDR3, as DNA: TGTGCCAGCAGCTTAGCGCTCTTCGGGGGGGCGAACACCGGGGAGCTGTTTTTT.

There are many counts of this clonotype. The J gene is TRBJ2-7, the V gene TRBV5-1, with D possibly TRBD1 on 5 matching bases. This CDR3 comprises 14 residues. Germline loops: CDR1 SGHRS, CDR2 YFSETQ. V was clipped by 0 bases and J by 7 bases, with 14 bases between them. Written as DNA, the CDR3 is TGCGCCAGCAGCTTGGCGGGCAGGGCTGGGGAGCAGTACTTC. The encoded protein is CASSLAGRAGEQYF.

This clonotype was seen a few times. V usage is TRBV6-1 and J usage is TRBJ2-7, with 10 bases that match TRBD1. Per the germline V gene, CDR1 is MNHNS and CDR2 is SASEGT. The CDR3 is 15 amino acids. Losses at the gene ends were 5 bases for V and 4 bases for J; bases not matched to a gene: 8. The chain's CDR3 is CASSKPGQGRYEQYF. In DNA form, the CDR3 reads TGTGCCAGCAGTAAACCGGGACAGGGGAGATACGAGCAGTACTTC.

This clonotype occurred many times. This chain's CDR3 is CATSREVVGETQYF. The CDR3 nucleotides read TGTGCCACCAGCAGAGAAGTAGTAGGAGAGACCCAGTACTTC. The chain recombines TRBV15 with TRBJ2-5; D call uncertain. Trimming shortened V by 0 bases and J by 4 bases, and 9 bases separated the two germline ends. The CDR3 extends over 14 amino acids. Germline assignment: CDR1 LNHNV and CDR2 YYDKDF (reference sequence).

This clonotype was seen repeatedly, ten times or more. The V gene is TRBV10-3, the J gene TRBJ2-2; D ambiguous. CDR1 is ENHRY, CDR2 SYGVKD, per germline. The CDR3 runs to 12 residues. Trimming took 4 bases from V and 2 from J, leaving 2 bases between them. CDR3 amino acids: CAISVNTGELFF. The CDR3 coding sequence is TGTGCCATCAGTGTTAACACCGGGGAGCTGTTTTTT.

The chain recombines TRBV29-1 with TRBJ1-1, with D possibly matching TRBD1 (6 bases). V lost 6 bases, J lost 0 bases, and 11 bases lay in between. This CDR3 is 13 amino acids long. Germline lookup yields CDR1 SQVTM and CDR2 ANQGSEA. The CDR3 spells CSVVGQMNTEAFF. For the CDR3, the DNA is TGCAGCGTAGTTGGACAGATGAACACTGAAGCTTTCTTT.

This clonotype was counted many times. The rearrangement links TRBV7-9 to TRBJ2-2; D call uncertain. Germline CDR1 SEHNR, CDR2 FQNEAQ (reference sequence). This CDR3 spans 13 amino acids. Trimming cost V 3 bases and J 3 bases, with 5 bases left between them. The DNA for the CDR3 is TGTGCCAGCAGCTTTATGTACACCGGGGAGCTGTTTTTT. It is translated as CASSFMYTGELFF.

This chain uses TRBV5-1 with TRBJ1-1; D not resolved. Germline CDR1 is SGHRS and CDR2 is YFSETQ. V lost 4 bases, J lost 4 bases, and 14 bases lay in between. The CDR3 has 14 amino acids. CDR3 coding DNA: TGCGCCAGCAGCCCGCTTAGTTGGGGCACTGAAGCTTTCTTT. Its protein product is CASSPLSWGTEAFF.

For this clonotype: A single base separates this from a much larger clone, so it may be a read error. The V and J genes are TRBV28 and TRBJ2-1; the D call may be TRBD1 or TRBD2 (6 bases each). The CDR3 is 19 residues long. Deletions cut 1 base from V and 6 bases from J, with 25 bases between. Germline CDR1 reads MDHEN; CDR2 reads SYDVKM. The CDR3 nucleotides are TGTGCCAGCAGTTTATATCCCCGCCCCGGGACATGGGACTTCAATGAGCAGTTCTTC. This translates into CASSLYPRPGTWDFNEQFF.

This clonotype came up many times. The rearrangement joins TRBV5-1 to TRBJ2-7; 10 nucleotides match TRBD1. J was trimmed by 2 bases and V by 4 bases; bases with no gene match: 6. This CDR3 has 15 residues. CDR1 SGHRS and CDR2 YFSETQ come from the germline V gene. The CDR3 DNA is TGCGCCAGCAGCGGTAGACAGGGGGCCGCCTACGAGCAGTACTTC. Translation: CASSGRQGAAYEQYF.

This clonotype was seen only a few times. This chain connects TRBV20-1 to TRBJ1-2, with D tentatively TRBD1 (6 bases). The germline CDR1 and CDR2 sequences are DFQATT and SNEGSKA (reference sequence). The CDR3 contains 14 residues. Trimming removed 5 bases from V and 2 bases from J, with 15 bases in between. In nucleotides, the CDR3 is TGCAGTGCTGTTCTACAGGGAGCCAACTATGGCTACACCTTC. Translated: CSAVLQGANYGYTF.

This clonotype was detected a few times. This chain joins TRBV14 and TRBJ2-1, with D perhaps matching TRBD1 (6 bases). This CDR3 has 13 amino acids. Germline CDR1 SGHDN, CDR2 FVKESK. Trimming left V 3 bases short and J 13 bases short, with 16 bases between. This CDR3 reads CASSQVPGTIQFF. DNA for the CDR3: TGTGCCAGCAGCCAGGTTCCAGGGACAATCCAGTTCTTC.

This clonotype has at least ten counts. V is TRBV5-1 and J is TRBJ1-5; TRBD1 matches 8 bases. The CDR3 has 15 residues. Trimming took 4 bases from V and 5 from J; bases not matched to a gene: 8. In germline, CDR1 is SGHRS, CDR2 YFSETQ. DNA of the CDR3: TGCGCCAGCAGCCGGACAGGGAGACGGGATCAGCCCCAGCATTTT. Translated: CASSRTGRRDQPQHF.

This clonotype was found many times. V usage is TRBV6-1 and J usage is TRBJ2-5; a weak D match, TRBD2 (6 bases). The CDR3 loop spans 14 amino acids. Between the trimmed V and J ends, which lost 6 bases and 3 bases, there was a span of 14 bases. Germline V gene sequence: CDR1 MNHNS, CDR2 SASEGT. The chain's CDR3 is CASSRGLQKETQYF. The CDR3 bases are TGTGCCAGCAGCCGGGGACTGCAGAAAGAGACCCAGTACTTC.

The chain joins TRBV6-2 or TRBV6-3 to TRBJ1-1; D gene uncertain. The CDR3 sequence is 16 residues long. Germline V CDR1 and CDR2: MNHEY, SVGEGT. The V and J ends lost 2 bases and 0 bases respectively, with 13 bases between them. The CDR3 sequence is CASSYPSFGMNTEAFF. CDR3 sequence (DNA): TGTGCCAGCAGTTACCCGAGCTTCGGAATGAACACTGAAGCTTTCTTT.

This clonotype was detected a few times. The chain recombines TRBV4-1 with TRBJ1-5; D perhaps matches TRBD1 (6 bases). Germline V gene sequence: CDR1 MGHRA, CDR2 YSYEKL. The CDR3 totals 16 residues. The V and J ends lost 0 bases and 4 bases respectively, with 13 bases between them. CDR3: CASSQDQGHQNQPQHF. The CDR3 region has the DNA TGCGCCAGCAGCCAAGACCAGGGACATCAAAATCAGCCCCAGCATTTT.